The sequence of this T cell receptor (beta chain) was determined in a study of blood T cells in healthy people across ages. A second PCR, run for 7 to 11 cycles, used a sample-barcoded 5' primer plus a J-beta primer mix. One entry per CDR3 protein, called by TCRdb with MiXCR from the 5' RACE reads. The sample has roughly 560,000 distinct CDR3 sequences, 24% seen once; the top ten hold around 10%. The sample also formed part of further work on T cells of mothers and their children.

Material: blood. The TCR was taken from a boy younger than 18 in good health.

The CDR3 protein is CASSPGPPGRIYEQYF. For the CDR3, the DNA is TGTGCCAGCTCACCAGGACCTCCAGGGAGAATCTACGAGCAGTACTTC. The chain is built from TRBV18 and TRBJ2-7; D may match TRBD1 or TRBD2 (5 bases each). This CDR3 is 16 amino acids long. With 2 bases removed from V and 3 bases from J, the gap between germline ends came to 17 bases. Germline CDR1 reads KGHSH; CDR2 reads LQKENI.